This T cell receptor beta chain was recorded in a study of T cells in Graves' hyperthyroidism and ophthalmopathy. Findings and caveats of the study: Stable hyperthyroidism and ophthalmopathy were separated using 13 V-J signatures.

Using RNA transcripts as the source, TCR beta CDR3 regions were amplified. Primed by the HTBI set, a first-round RT-PCR was run on the TCR CDR3. TCRdb reprocessed the multiplex PCR reads with MiXCR, giving one entry per CDR3 protein. Of 800,000 or so distinct CDR3 sequences listed, over 35% are singletons. Details on this clonotype: The antigen is not known.

V gave up 1 base and J gave up 5 bases, with 14 bases separating them. Germline values: CDR1 SGHTA, CDR2 FQGNSA. This CDR3 has 15 residues. The PBMCs were sourced from fresh peripheral blood (about 10 ml). Input material: blood. This receptor was obtained from a man between 18 and 29 years old with Graves' hyperthyroidism. This chain uses TRBV7-2 with TRBJ2-5, with a possible D match to TRBD2 (6 bases). CDR3 region: CASSLVHPGGETQYF. Here the CDR3 DNA reads TGTGCCAGCAGCTTAGTCCACCCAGGAGGGGAGACCCAGTACTTC.